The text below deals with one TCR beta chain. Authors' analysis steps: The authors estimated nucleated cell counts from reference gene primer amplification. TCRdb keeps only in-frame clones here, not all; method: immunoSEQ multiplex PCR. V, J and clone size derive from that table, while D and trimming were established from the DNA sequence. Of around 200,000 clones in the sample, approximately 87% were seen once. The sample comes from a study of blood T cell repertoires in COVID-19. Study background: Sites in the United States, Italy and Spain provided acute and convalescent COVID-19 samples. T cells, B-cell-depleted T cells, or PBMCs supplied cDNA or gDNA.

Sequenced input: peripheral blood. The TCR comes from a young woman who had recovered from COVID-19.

DNA of the CDR3: TGTGCCAGCAGTTTAATCGGACTAGCGCTTTACAATGAGCAGTTCTTC. The encoded protein is CASSLIGLALYNEQFF. The V gene is TRBV28, the J gene TRBJ2-1; TRBD2 matches at 9 bases. Germline V gene lookup returns CDR1 MDHEN and CDR2 SYDVKM. The trim removed 2 bases at V and 4 bases at J, leaving 6 bases unmatched. There are 16 residues in the CDR3.